Following are 12 T cell receptor beta chains from one sample sequenced in a study of OX40 agonist ivuxolimab in advanced cancers. Libraries came from the immunoSEQ multiplex PCR assay. TCRdb re-hosts the immuneACCESS table, in-frame sequences only. Its copies lack some clones; in the studies checked, an unresolved V gene accounts for under half of them, and the cause for the rest is not known. This sample is represented by around 18,000 clones; more than 60% of them were singletons. The biggest ten clones account for approximately 20% of the sample. The specimen comprised CD4+ or CD8+ T cells sorted from blood, sampled in a trial of the OX40 agonist ivuxolimab. Every receptor here comes from an adult with an advanced solid tumor such as melanoma, head and neck, liver or kidney cancer.

V is TRBV4-1 and J is TRBJ1-2, with D perhaps TRBD1 (6 bases). Germline values: CDR1 MGHRA, CDR2 YSYEKL. V lost 3 bases to trimming and J lost 2 bases, with 13 bases between them. CDR3 length: 15 amino acids. In nucleotides, the CDR3 is TGCGCCAGCAGCCAGGTAGAACAGGGCAACTATGGCTACACCTTC. This gives the protein CASSQVEQGNYGYTF.

The V gene is TRBV11-2, the J gene TRBJ2-2, with TRBD1 as a possible D gene (6 bases). The germline V gene has CDR1 SGHAT and CDR2 FQNNGV. This CDR3 spans 13 amino acids. V lost 5 bases and J lost 6, with 10 bases in between. CDR3 amino acids: CASSPWTAGELFF. The CDR3 coding sequence is TGTGCCAGCAGCCCTTGGACAGCCGGGGAGCTGTTTTTT.

The chain links TRBV4-3 to TRBJ2-3, with D possibly called TRBD1 or TRBD2 (5 bases each). V gave up 0 bases and J gave up 1 base, with 11 bases separating them. The CDR3 extends over 16 amino acids. CDR1 is LGHNA, CDR2 YSLEER, per germline. CDR3 amino acids: CASSQEAQGGTDTQYF. The DNA of the CDR3 is TGCGCCAGCAGCCAAGAGGCCCAGGGAGGCACAGATACGCAGTATTTT.

This clone showed up just once. The chain combines TRBV4-3 with TRBJ1-2; weak D call: TRBD1 (5 bases). Germline V lookup: CDR1 LGHNA, CDR2 YSLEER. This CDR3 region has 15 residues. Between the trimmed V and J ends, which lost 0 bases and 1 base, there was a span of 9 bases. CDR3 residues: CASSQETGLNYGYTF. As DNA, the CDR3 is TGCGCCAGCAGCCAAGAAACGGGGCTTAACTATGGCTACACCTTC.

The chain joins TRBV5-1 to TRBJ1-1; possible D gene TRBD1, 5 bases. Per germline, CDR1 SGHRS and CDR2 YFSETQ. V was shortened by 4 bases and J by 1 base, with 8 bases between the two germline ends. The CDR3 loop spans 13 amino acids. Written as DNA, the CDR3 is TGCGCCAGCAGCCCTGGGGGGAACACTGAAGCTTTCTTT. Protein product: CASSPGGNTEAFF.

This rearrangement joins TRBV6-6 to TRBJ1-1, with D maybe TRBD1 (6 bases). With 3 bases removed from V and 5 bases from J, the gap between germline ends came to 13 bases. The CDR3 is 14 residues long. The germline CDR1 and CDR2 sequences are MNHNY and SVGAGI (reference sequence). The CDR3: CASSYTRGETEAFF. CDR3 nucleotide sequence: TGTGCCAGCAGTTATACCAGGGGCGAAACTGAAGCTTTCTTT.

The chain links TRBV11-1 to TRBJ2-1; D gene unclear. Trimming left V 6 bases short and J 3 bases short, with 9 bases between. This CDR3 comprises 13 residues. Germline V gives CDR1 SGHAT, CDR2 FQDESV (reference sequence). CDR3 bases: TGTGCCAGCAGACCTCCGGACTACAATGAGCAGTTCTTC. Encoded protein: CASRPPDYNEQFF.

The chain is built from TRBV6-5 and TRBJ2-5; the D is unclear. Germline V CDR1 and CDR2: MNHEY, SVGAGI. V dropped 3 bases and J dropped 5 bases, with 13 bases sitting between them. The CDR3 loop spans 14 amino acids. In nucleotides, the CDR3 is TGTGCCAGCAGTTATCAACACCCCGAGGAGACCCAGTACTTC. This codes for CASSYQHPEETQYF.

This rearrangement joins TRBV30 to TRBJ2-7; 7 nucleotides agree with TRBD2. The germline V gene encodes CDR1 GTSNPN and CDR2 SVGIG (reference sequence). There are 13 residues in the CDR3. Trimming cost V 1 base and J 6 bases; bases outside gene matches: 6. DNA of the CDR3: TGTGCCTGGAGTGCTGGACCTAGCGGCGAGCAGTACTTC. Residues: CAWSAGPSGEQYF.

J is TRBJ2-1 and V is TRBV7-9; TRBD2 agrees at 7 bases. CDR1 is SEHNR and CDR2 is FQNEAQ in the germline V gene (reference sequence). The CDR3 has 13 amino acids. V was pared by 6 bases and J by 8 bases, with 7 bases of the junction left unmatched. CDR3 in amino acids: CASSLAERDEQFF. In DNA, the CDR3 is TGTGCCAGCAGTCTAGCGGAGCGCGATGAGCAGTTCTTC.

This clone was seen a handful of times. A much larger clone differs from this one at a single base, so this may be a read error. The rearrangement links TRBV4-2 to TRBJ2-3; D possibly matches TRBD1 or TRBD2 (5 bases each). This CDR3 spans 16 amino acids. Trimming cost V 0 bases and J 1 base, with 11 bases left between them. The germline V gene has CDR1 LGHNA and CDR2 YNFKEQ. The CDR3 nucleotides are TGTGCCAGCAGCCAAGAGGCCCAGGGAGGCACAGATACGCAGTATTTT. As protein: CASSQEAQGGTDTQYF.

V usage is TRBV4-1 and J usage is TRBJ2-1; D perhaps matches TRBD2 (6 bases). Looked up from germline, CDR1 is MGHRA and CDR2 is YSYEKL. V lost 0 bases to trimming and J lost 6 bases, with 15 bases between them. The CDR3 runs 16 residues. CDR3 protein: CASSQESGSAFNEQFF. Written as DNA, the CDR3 is TGCGCCAGCAGCCAAGAATCCGGGAGCGCCTTCAATGAGCAGTTCTTC.